One sample yielded the 5 T cell receptor beta chains listed below, sequenced in a study of cytomegalovirus exposure and HLA in healthy donors. The PCR contained 60 Vbeta and 13 Jbeta primers. Data came from immunoSEQ multiplex PCR; TCRdb stores just in-frame clones and leaves some out. The sample contains 150,000 to 200,000 clones, roughly an eighth of which appear only once. Sequencing was carried out using PBMCs. These receptors were obtained from a man aged 50 to 60 in good health and CMV-seropositive.

This rearrangement joins TRBV4-3 to TRBJ1-1; D not resolved. CDR3 length equals 14 residues. From germline, CDR1 is LGHNA and CDR2 YSLEER. The V and J ends lost 2 bases and 1 base respectively, with 8 bases between them. In nucleotides, the CDR3 is TGCGCCAGCAGCCAATTTTACGGGAACACTGAAGCTTTCTTT. Translation gives CASSQFYGNTEAFF.

The rearrangement joins TRBV5-1 to TRBJ2-1, with 13 bases fitting TRBD2. Germline CDR1 reads SGHRS; CDR2 reads YFSETQ. V was pared by 3 bases and J by 2 bases, with 2 bases of the junction left unmatched. The CDR3 spans 16 residues. Here the CDR3 reads CASSSGTSGTYNEQFF. The CDR3 coding sequence is TGCGCCAGCAGCTCAGGGACTAGCGGGACCTACAATGAGCAGTTCTTC.

In its sample, this clone was seen a few times. This chain uses TRBV5-1 with TRBJ2-1, with TRBD1 as a possible D gene (5 bases). Germline CDR1 is SGHRS and CDR2 is YFSETQ. V was shortened by 0 bases and J by 5 bases, with 6 bases between the two germline ends. This CDR3 contains 13 residues. CDR3 coding DNA: TGCGCCAGCAGCTTGGTAGGGGACAATGAGCAGTTCTTC. It codes for CASSLVGDNEQFF.

This clone has just a few counts. The chain has TRBV6-1 and TRBJ2-2; D may be TRBD1 (5 bases). CDR1 and CDR2 from the germline V gene are MNHNS and SASEGT. The CDR3 is made up of 11 amino acids. With 11 bases removed from V and 3 bases from J, the gap between germline ends came to 7 bases. The CDR3: CAGAYTGELFF. The CDR3 DNA follows: TGTGCCGGGGCGTACACCGGGGAGCTGTTTTTT.

This clone was detected a few times. The chain couples TRBV14 to TRBJ2-5, with 8 bases identical to TRBD1. The CDR3 is 14 amino acids. From germline, CDR1 is SGHDN and CDR2 FVKESK. The junction had 7 bases not matched to a gene; V was cut back by 3 bases and J by 7 bases. CDR3 sequence (DNA): TGTGCCAGCAGCCATCGCAACAGGGGGTCGACCCAGTACTTC. Its protein is CASSHRNRGSTQYF.